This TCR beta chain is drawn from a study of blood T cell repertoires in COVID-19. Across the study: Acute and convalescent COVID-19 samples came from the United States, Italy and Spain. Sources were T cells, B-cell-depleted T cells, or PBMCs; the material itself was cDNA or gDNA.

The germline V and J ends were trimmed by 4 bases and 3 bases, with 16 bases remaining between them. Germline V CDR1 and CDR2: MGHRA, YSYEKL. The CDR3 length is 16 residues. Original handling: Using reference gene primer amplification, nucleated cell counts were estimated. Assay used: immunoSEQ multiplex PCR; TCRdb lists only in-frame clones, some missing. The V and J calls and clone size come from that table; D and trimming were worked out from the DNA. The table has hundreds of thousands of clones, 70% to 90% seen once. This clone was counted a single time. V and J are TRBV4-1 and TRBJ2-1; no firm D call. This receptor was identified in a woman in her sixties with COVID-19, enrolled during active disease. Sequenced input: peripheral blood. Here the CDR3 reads CASSRDGSRRYNEQFF. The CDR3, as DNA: TGCGCCAGCAGCCGAGATGGCTCCCGTCGCTACAATGAGCAGTTCTTC.